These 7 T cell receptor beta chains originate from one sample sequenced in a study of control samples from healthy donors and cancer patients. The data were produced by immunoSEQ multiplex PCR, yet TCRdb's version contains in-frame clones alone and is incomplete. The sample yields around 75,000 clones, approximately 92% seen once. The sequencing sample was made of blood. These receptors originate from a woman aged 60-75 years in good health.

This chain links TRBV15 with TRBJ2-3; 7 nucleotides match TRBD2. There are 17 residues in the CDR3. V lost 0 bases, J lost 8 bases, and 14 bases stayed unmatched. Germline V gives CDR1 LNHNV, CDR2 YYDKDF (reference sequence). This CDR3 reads CATSREGGSWAVGTQYF. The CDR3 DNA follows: TGTGCCACCAGCAGAGAGGGGGGGTCCTGGGCGGTTGGTACGCAGTATTTT.

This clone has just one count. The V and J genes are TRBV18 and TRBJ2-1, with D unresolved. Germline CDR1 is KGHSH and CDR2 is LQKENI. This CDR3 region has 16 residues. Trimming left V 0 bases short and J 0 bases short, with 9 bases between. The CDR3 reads CASSPPMQSSYNEQFF. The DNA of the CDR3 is TGTGCCAGCTCACCACCTATGCAGAGCTCCTACAATGAGCAGTTCTTC.

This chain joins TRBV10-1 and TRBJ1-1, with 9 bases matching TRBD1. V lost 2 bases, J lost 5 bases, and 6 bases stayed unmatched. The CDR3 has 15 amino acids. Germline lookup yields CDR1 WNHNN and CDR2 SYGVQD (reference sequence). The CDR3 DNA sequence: TGCGCCAGCAGTGAGACTGGACAGGGGAAGACTGAAGCTTTCTTT. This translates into CASSETGQGKTEAFF.

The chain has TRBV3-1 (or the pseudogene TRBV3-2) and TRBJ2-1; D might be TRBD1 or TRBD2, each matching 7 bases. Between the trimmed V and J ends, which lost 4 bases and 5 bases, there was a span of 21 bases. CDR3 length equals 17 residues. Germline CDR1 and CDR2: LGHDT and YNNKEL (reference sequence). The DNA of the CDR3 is TGTGCCAGCAGCCCCCGAGGGGGCGGGAGAAGACACAATGAGCAGTTCTTC. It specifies CASSPRGGGRRHNEQFF.

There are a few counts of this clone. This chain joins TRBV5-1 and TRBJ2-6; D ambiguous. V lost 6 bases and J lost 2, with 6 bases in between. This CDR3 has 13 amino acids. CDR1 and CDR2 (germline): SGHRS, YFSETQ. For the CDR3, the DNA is TGCGCCAGCAATCCGACTGGGGCCAACGTCCTGACTTTC. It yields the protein CASNPTGANVLTF.

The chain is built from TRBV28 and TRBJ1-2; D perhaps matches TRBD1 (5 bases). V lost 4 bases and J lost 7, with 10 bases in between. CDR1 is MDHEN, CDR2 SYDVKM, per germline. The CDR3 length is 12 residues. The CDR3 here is CASSSGYGGYTF. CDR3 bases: TGTGCCAGCAGTTCAGGGTATGGTGGCTACACCTTC.

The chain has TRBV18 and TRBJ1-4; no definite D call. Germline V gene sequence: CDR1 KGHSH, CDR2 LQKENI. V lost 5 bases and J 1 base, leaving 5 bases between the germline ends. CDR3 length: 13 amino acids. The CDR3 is CASSKITNEKLFF. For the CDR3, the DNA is TGTGCCAGCTCAAAGATAACTAATGAAAAACTGTTTTTT. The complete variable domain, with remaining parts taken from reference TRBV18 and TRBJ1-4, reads NAGVMQNPRHLVRRRGQEARLRCSPMKGHSHVYWYRQLPEEGLKFMVYLQKENIIDESGMPKERFSAEFPKEGPSILRIQQVVRGDSAAYFCASSKITNEKLFFGSGTQLSVL.